The rows below give T cell receptor beta chains drawn from one sample of a study of PD-L1 blockade in urothelial cancer. The protocol was immunoSEQ multiplex PCR, while the TCRdb copy is restricted to in-frame clones and leaves out a portion. The sample has 15,000 to 20,000 clones; roughly four fifths are singletons. Sequenced material: PBMCs, taken around atezolizumab (anti-PD-L1) treatment. These receptor sequences come from a man in his fifties with urothelial cancer. The CDR3 runs from the conserved cysteine through the conserved F or W. The order of the fields is J gene, D gene, V gene, clone size, CDR3 DNA, CDR3 protein. A D gene is named only where the DNA matches it firmly. Some rows have no size entry. The others give once, few or many, or a class for an expanded clone.

J gene: TRBJ2-3; D gene: .; V gene: TRBV6-7; clone size: .; CDR3 DNA: TGTGCCAGCAGTTACGTTGGCCAGGGGACAGATACGCAGTATTTT; CDR3 protein: CASSYVGQGTDTQYF
J gene: TRBJ1-5; D gene: .; V gene: TRBV6-1; clone size: .; CDR3 DNA: TGTGCCAGCGACGTGAGGGCTCAGCCCCAGCATTTT; CDR3 protein: CASDVRAQPQHF
J gene: TRBJ2-2; D gene: .; V gene: TRBV27; clone size: .; CDR3 DNA: TGTGCCAGCAGTCCACGGGGGACCCACACCGGGGAGCTGTTTTTT; CDR3 protein: CASSPRGTHTGELFF
J gene: TRBJ2-3; D gene: .; V gene: TRBV2; clone size: .; CDR3 DNA: TGTGCCAGCCTTAACAGGGATACGCAGTATTTT; CDR3 protein: CASLNRDTQYF
J gene: TRBJ2-5; D gene: TRBD1; V gene: TRBV6-6; clone size: once; CDR3 DNA: TGTGCCAGCAGTTCCCCCGGGACAGATCAAGAGACCCAGTACTTC; CDR3 protein: CASSSPGTDQETQYF
J gene: TRBJ2-3; D gene: .; V gene: TRBV5-8; clone size: .; CDR3 DNA: TGTGCCAGCAGCGGAGGGATGGCAGATACGCAGTATTTT; CDR3 protein: CASSGGMADTQYF
J gene: TRBJ1-5; D gene: .; V gene: TRBV6-5; clone size: .; CDR3 DNA: TGTGCCAGCAGTTACCCGGGTAGCAATCAGCCCCAGCATTTT; CDR3 protein: CASSYPGSNQPQHF
J gene: TRBJ2-1; D gene: TRBD1; V gene: TRBV18; clone size: .; CDR3 DNA: TGTGCCAGCTCACCACCGTCGAGCAGGGGGTATGAGCAGTTCTTC; CDR3 protein: CASSPPSSRGYEQFF
J gene: TRBJ2-2; D gene: TRBD1; V gene: TRBV5-1; clone size: medium-sized; CDR3 DNA: TGCGCCAGCAGCTTGGGGACAGGGACCGGGGAGCTGTTTTTT; CDR3 protein: CASSLGTGTGELFF
J gene: TRBJ2-7; D gene: .; V gene: TRBV14; clone size: .; CDR3 DNA: TGTGCCAGCAGCCAAGCAGCCGGGACTTTTGGGGGGAAGCAGTACTTC; CDR3 protein: CASSQAAGTFGGKQYF
J gene: TRBJ1-2; D gene: .; V gene: TRBV6-5; clone size: .; CDR3 DNA: TGTGCCAGCAAAGGGGCCAGGGGACGTGGCTACACCTTC; CDR3 protein: CASKGARGRGYTF
J gene: TRBJ1-2; D gene: TRBD1; V gene: TRBV19; clone size: .; CDR3 DNA: TGTGCCAGTAGTATAGCGGGACAGCCCTCGTTGGGCTACACCTTC; CDR3 protein: CASSIAGQPSLGYTF
J gene: TRBJ1-2; D gene: .; V gene: TRBV6-5; clone size: .; CDR3 DNA: TGTGCCAGCAGTTACTCGGATCTCTCACAGGGCCGGGGCTACACCTTC; CDR3 protein: CASSYSDLSQGRGYTF
J gene: TRBJ2-5; D gene: .; V gene: TRBV2; clone size: few; CDR3 DNA: TGTGCCAGCAGTGAGAGAGGAGAGACCCAGTACTTC; CDR3 protein: CASSERGETQYF
J gene: TRBJ2-3; D gene: .; V gene: TRBV27; clone size: .; CDR3 DNA: TGTGCCAGCAGTTTGGGCAAGGGGTGGGATACGCAGTATTTT; CDR3 protein: CASSLGKGWDTQYF
J gene: TRBJ2-4; D gene: TRBD2; V gene: TRBV7-9; clone size: .; CDR3 DNA: TGTGCCAGCAGCTTAAGATGGGGACTAGCGGAACCTGCCAAAAACATTCAGTACTTC; CDR3 protein: CASSLRWGLAEPAKNIQYF
J gene: TRBJ1-1; D gene: .; V gene: TRBV7-6; clone size: .; CDR3 DNA: TGTGCCAGCAGCTTTTCCCGGAACACTGAAGCTTTCTTT; CDR3 protein: CASSFSRNTEAFF
J gene: TRBJ2-3; D gene: TRBD1; V gene: TRBV29-1; clone size: .; CDR3 DNA: TGCAGCGTTCGGACAGGGTCTCCCACAGATACGCAGTATTTT; CDR3 protein: CSVRTGSPTDTQYF
J gene: TRBJ1-5; D gene: TRBD1; V gene: TRBV2; clone size: .; CDR3 DNA: TGTGCCAGCAAACTGACAGGGAATCAGCCCCAGCATTTT; CDR3 protein: CASKLTGNQPQHF
J gene: TRBJ1-6; D gene: .; V gene: TRBV5-1; clone size: .; CDR3 DNA: TGCGCCAGCAGAGAACAGGGAGATAATTCACCCCTCCACTTT; CDR3 protein: CASREQGDNSPLHF
J gene: TRBJ1-5; D gene: .; V gene: TRBV27; clone size: .; CDR3 DNA: TGTGCCAGCAGAGCCCGTGGGTTGGCAGAGCCCGCGGGGGGGTCCACCATTCCCCAGCATTTT; CDR3 protein: CASRARGLAEPAGGSTIPQHF
J gene: TRBJ1-1; D gene: .; V gene: TRBV9; clone size: .; CDR3 DNA: TGTGCCAGCAGCGTAGTGTCCCCAGAGAACACTGAAGCTTTCTTT; CDR3 protein: CASSVVSPENTEAFF
J gene: TRBJ1-2; D gene: .; V gene: TRBV27; clone size: .; CDR3 DNA: TGTGCCAGCAGTTTACAGGGTACTATGAACTATGGCTACACCTTC; CDR3 protein: CASSLQGTMNYGYTF
J gene: TRBJ2-1; D gene: .; V gene: TRBV20-1; clone size: .; CDR3 DNA: TGCAGAGTCGACAGGTTCAATGAGCAGTTCTTC; CDR3 protein: CRVDRFNEQFF
J gene: TRBJ1-2; D gene: .; V gene: TRBV19; clone size: .; CDR3 DNA: TGTGCCAGTAGTTCCCCCCCGGAGCATGGCTACACCTTC; CDR3 protein: CASSSPPEHGYTF
J gene: TRBJ2-6; D gene: .; V gene: TRBV28; clone size: .; CDR3 DNA: TGTGCCACCACGGGACACCACTCTGGGGCCAACGTCCTGACTTTC; CDR3 protein: CATTGHHSGANVLTF
J gene: TRBJ1-1; D gene: .; V gene: TRBV10-3; clone size: .; CDR3 DNA: TGTGCCATCAAGGAGGTTGTGAACACTGAAGCTTTCTTT; CDR3 protein: CAIKEVVNTEAFF
J gene: TRBJ1-2; D gene: TRBD1; V gene: TRBV6-1; clone size: .; CDR3 DNA: TGTGCCAGCAGTGAGACAGGGGTTGATGGCTACACCTTC; CDR3 protein: CASSETGVDGYTF
J gene: TRBJ2-5; D gene: TRBD2; V gene: TRBV4-2; clone size: .; CDR3 DNA: TGTGCCAGCAGGTTACTAGCGGGGGAAGAGACCCAGTACTTC; CDR3 protein: CASRLLAGEETQYF
J gene: TRBJ1-2; D gene: TRBD1; V gene: TRBV6-5; clone size: .; CDR3 DNA: TGTGCCAGCAGTTCCCCGAGAGGGGGCGGGGGCTACACCTTC; CDR3 protein: CASSSPRGGGGYTF
J gene: TRBJ2-3; D gene: TRBD2; V gene: TRBV6-5; clone size: .; CDR3 DNA: TGTGCCAGCGCCGGGGGGGGACTAGCGGGAGGCACGCAGTATTTT; CDR3 protein: CASAGGGLAGGTQYF
J gene: TRBJ2-1; D gene: TRBD2; V gene: TRBV6-5; clone size: once; CDR3 DNA: TGTGCCAGCAGCCCTGAGCGGGGGGTCCACAATGAGCAGTTCTTC; CDR3 protein: CASSPERGVHNEQFF
J gene: TRBJ2-3; D gene: .; V gene: TRBV5-6; clone size: .; CDR3 DNA: TGTGCCAGCAGTTGGGGGGTAGGCCCCGACACAGATACGCAGTATTTT; CDR3 protein: CASSWGVGPDTDTQYF
J gene: TRBJ2-7; D gene: TRBD2; V gene: TRBV5-4; clone size: .; CDR3 DNA: TGTGCCAGCAGCGGGGGACTATCTCCCCACGAGCAGTACTTC; CDR3 protein: CASSGGLSPHEQYF
J gene: TRBJ2-3; D gene: .; V gene: TRBV11-2; clone size: .; CDR3 DNA: TGTGCCAGCAGCTTAGATCGGTTAGATACGCAGTATTTT; CDR3 protein: CASSLDRLDTQYF
J gene: TRBJ1-2; D gene: .; V gene: TRBV7-2; clone size: .; CDR3 DNA: TGTGCCAGCAGCTTAGTGTCGGGAACCGCCGCTAACTATGGCTACACCTTC; CDR3 protein: CASSLVSGTAANYGYTF
J gene: TRBJ1-1; D gene: .; V gene: TRBV6-5; clone size: .; CDR3 DNA: TGTGCCAGCGGGATGCGACAGCCGAACACTGAAGCTTTCTTT; CDR3 protein: CASGMRQPNTEAFF
J gene: TRBJ1-2; D gene: TRBD1; V gene: TRBV6-5; clone size: .; CDR3 DNA: TGTGCCAGCGGGGACAGGGGTTATGGCTACACCTTC; CDR3 protein: CASGDRGYGYTF
J gene: TRBJ1-1; D gene: .; V gene: TRBV25-1; clone size: .; CDR3 DNA: TGTGCCAGCAGTGATGCCAAAGGGGCGGCTTTCTTT; CDR3 protein: CASSDAKGAAFF
J gene: TRBJ1-1; D gene: .; V gene: TRBV16; clone size: few; CDR3 DNA: TGTGCCAGCAGCCAATTACCCAGGGGGAACACTGAAGCTTTCTTT; CDR3 protein: CASSQLPRGNTEAFF
J gene: TRBJ2-1; D gene: .; V gene: TRBV6-4; clone size: .; CDR3 DNA: TGTGCCAGCAGTGTTCAGGGGTCTCTGGAGCAGTTCTTC; CDR3 protein: CASSVQGSLEQFF
J gene: TRBJ2-3; D gene: .; V gene: TRBV6-4; clone size: .; CDR3 DNA: TGTGCCAGCAGTGGGGCAGGTACTGGCACAGATACGCAGTATTTT; CDR3 protein: CASSGAGTGTDTQYF
J gene: TRBJ2-1; D gene: .; V gene: TRBV9; clone size: once; CDR3 DNA: TGTGCCAGCAGCGCCCTGTGGGGAGCGGGCAATGAGCAGTTCTTC; CDR3 protein: CASSALWGAGNEQFF
J gene: TRBJ2-3; D gene: TRBD2; V gene: TRBV6-4; clone size: .; CDR3 DNA: TGTGCCAGCAGTGACAGCGGGGGGGCCACAGATACGCAGTATTTT; CDR3 protein: CASSDSGGATDTQYF
J gene: TRBJ2-1; D gene: TRBD1; V gene: TRBV29-1; clone size: .; CDR3 DNA: TGCAGCGTTAAGGGGACAGGGAGCTCCTACAATGAGCAGTTCTTC; CDR3 protein: CSVKGTGSSYNEQFF
J gene: TRBJ2-7; D gene: TRBD2; V gene: TRBV25-1; clone size: .; CDR3 DNA: TGTGCCAGCGCTAGCGGGGGTCCTTCCTACGAGCAGTACTTC; CDR3 protein: CASASGGPSYEQYF
J gene: TRBJ1-1; D gene: .; V gene: TRBV6-5; clone size: .; CDR3 DNA: TGTGCCAGCAGTTACCGTGGACAATATGAAGCTTTCTTT; CDR3 protein: CASSYRGQYEAFF
J gene: TRBJ2-1; D gene: .; V gene: TRBV2; clone size: .; CDR3 DNA: TGTGCCAGCAGTGAACGGAGGGGAAGCTCCTACAATGAGCAGTTCTTC; CDR3 protein: CASSERRGSSYNEQFF
J gene: TRBJ1-2; D gene: .; V gene: TRBV19; clone size: .; CDR3 DNA: TGTGCCAGTAGTATAGGGGTACAGGCGAGCGGCTACACCTTC; CDR3 protein: CASSIGVQASGYTF
J gene: TRBJ1-2; D gene: TRBD1; V gene: TRBV2; clone size: .; CDR3 DNA: TGTGCCAGCGGACAGGGAGTTAACTATGGCTACACCTTC; CDR3 protein: CASGQGVNYGYTF
J gene: TRBJ2-4; D gene: .; V gene: TRBV7-9; clone size: .; CDR3 DNA: TGTGCCAGCAGCTTAAGCAGGGCTGGCATTCAGTACTTC; CDR3 protein: CASSLSRAGIQYF
J gene: TRBJ1-1; D gene: .; V gene: TRBV19; clone size: .; CDR3 DNA: TGTGCCAGTAGCCCCTTAGGAGAGAACACTGAAGCTTTCTTT; CDR3 protein: CASSPLGENTEAFF
J gene: TRBJ1-5; D gene: .; V gene: TRBV27; clone size: .; CDR3 DNA: TGTGCCAGCAGCGCGAGGGGGGGGCGCAATCAGCCCCAGCATTTT; CDR3 protein: CASSARGGRNQPQHF
J gene: TRBJ1-4; D gene: TRBD1; V gene: TRBV18; clone size: .; CDR3 DNA: TGTGCCAGCTCACCAGGACAGGGGGTGTCTGAAAAACTGTTTTTT; CDR3 protein: CASSPGQGVSEKLFF
J gene: TRBJ1-2; D gene: TRBD1; V gene: TRBV27; clone size: .; CDR3 DNA: TGTGCCAGCAGTTTTGTGGGACAGGGGATCTTCGGGGGTGGCTACACCTTC; CDR3 protein: CASSFVGQGIFGGGYTF
J gene: TRBJ2-3; D gene: .; V gene: TRBV6-1; clone size: .; CDR3 DNA: TGTGCCAGCAATTTCGACTTTCAGACGCAGTATTTT; CDR3 protein: CASNFDFQTQYF
J gene: TRBJ2-7; D gene: TRBD2; V gene: TRBV11-3; clone size: .; CDR3 DNA: TGTGCCAGCAGCCGTCCGGGACTAGCATCCTACGAGCAGTACTTC; CDR3 protein: CASSRPGLASYEQYF
J gene: TRBJ2-5; D gene: TRBD2; V gene: TRBV5-1; clone size: .; CDR3 DNA: TGCGCCAGCAGCTTGGGGAGCGGGGGGGCCCGGGAGACCCAGTACTTC; CDR3 protein: CASSLGSGGARETQYF
J gene: TRBJ2-1; D gene: .; V gene: TRBV7-2; clone size: .; CDR3 DNA: TGTGCCAGCAGCTTTGCCACAACTAAAAGCTCCTACAATGAGCAGTTCTTC; CDR3 protein: CASSFATTKSSYNEQFF
J gene: TRBJ2-5; D gene: TRBD2; V gene: TRBV4-1; clone size: .; CDR3 DNA: TGCGCCAGCAGCCAAGGAACTAGCGGGAGCACGGAGACCCAGTACTTC; CDR3 protein: CASSQGTSGSTETQYF